This note documents a single TCR beta chain sequence. Seattle participants joined during active infection and were tracked over time. V was pared by 3 bases and J by 3 bases, with 5 bases between. CDR1 is GTSNPN and CDR2 is SVGIG in the germline V gene (reference sequence). CDR3 size: 12 residues. This sample is drawn from a study of blood T cell repertoires in COVID-19. Across the study: Specimens from acute and convalescent COVID-19 originated in the United States, Italy and Spain. T cells, B-cell-depleted T cells, or PBMCs provided the cDNA or gDNA that served as material.

As originally analysed: Researchers report that nucleated cell counts were estimated from reference gene primer amplification. Sequencing used immunoSEQ multiplex PCR; TCRdb keeps in-frame clones, though not all of them. V, J and clone size derive from that table, while D and trimming were established from the DNA sequence. The sample has roughly 60,000 clones, 80% to 85% seen once. The sequence came from an elderly man with COVID-19, enrolled during active disease. This chain uses TRBV30 with TRBJ1-4, with D uncertain. Sequenced input: peripheral blood. The CDR3 coding sequence is TGTGCCTGGAGGAGGTCTAATGAAAAACTGTTTTTT. Residues: CAWRRSNEKLFF.